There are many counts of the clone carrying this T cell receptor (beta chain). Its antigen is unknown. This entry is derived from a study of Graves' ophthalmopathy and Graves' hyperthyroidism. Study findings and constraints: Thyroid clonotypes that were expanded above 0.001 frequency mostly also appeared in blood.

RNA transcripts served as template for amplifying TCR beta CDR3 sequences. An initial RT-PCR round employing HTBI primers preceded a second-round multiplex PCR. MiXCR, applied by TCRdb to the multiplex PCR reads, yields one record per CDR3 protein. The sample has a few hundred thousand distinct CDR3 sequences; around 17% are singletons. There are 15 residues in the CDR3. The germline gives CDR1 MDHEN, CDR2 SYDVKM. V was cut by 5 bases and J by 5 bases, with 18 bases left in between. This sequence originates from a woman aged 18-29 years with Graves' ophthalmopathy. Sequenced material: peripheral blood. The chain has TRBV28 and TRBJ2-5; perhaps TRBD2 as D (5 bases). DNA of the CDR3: TGTGCCAGCAGTGCCCCCGAGGGCCCCCGGGAGACCCAGTACTTC. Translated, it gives CASSAPEGPRETQYF.